The 10 T cell receptor beta chains reported below all come from one sample, sequenced in a study of vaccination and CD4 T cells after COVID-19. Cultured CD4+ T-cell DNA underwent Oncomine TCR Beta short-read sequencing. TCRdb re-derived calls from the PCR reads in MiXCR, one entry per CDR3 protein. This table holds approximately 3,500 distinct CDR3 sequences, approximately 47% found once. These receptors' antigens are unknown. Treatment reported: roughly ten-day PBMC culture with coronavirus spike peptide pools or control peptides (ViraFEST assay). Sequenced material: CD4+ T cells from blood, cultured in vitro. The receptors shown here come from a human donor who had recovered from COVID-19.

J is TRBJ1-2 and V is TRBV18, with no clear D. V was shortened by 6 bases and J by 8 bases, with 10 bases between the two germline ends. There are 11 residues in the CDR3. Germline lookup yields CDR1 KGHSH and CDR2 LQKENI. The CDR3 protein is CASSGREGYTF. In DNA form, the CDR3 reads TGTGCCAGCTCGGGCCGGGAGGGCTACACCTTC.

The chain links TRBV7-9 to TRBJ2-7, with 10 bases that match TRBD1. This CDR3 spans 14 amino acids. V was clipped by 5 bases and J by 3 bases; unmatched bases: 4. Germline-derived CDR1 and CDR2 are SEHNR and FQNEAQ (reference sequence). CDR3 nucleotide sequence: TGTGCCAGCAGCCCGCGGGACAGGGGCTACGAGCAGTACTTC. Protein product: CASSPRDRGYEQYF. Drawing the rest from reference TRBV7-9 and TRBJ2-7, the complete variable domain is DTGVSQNPRHKITKRGQNVTFRCDPISEHNRLYWYRQTLGQGPEFLTYFQNEAQLEKSRLLSDRFSAERPKGSFSTLEIQRTEQGDSAMYLCASSPRDRGYEQYFGPGTRLTVT.

The V and J genes are TRBV2 and TRBJ2-7; D is undetermined. CDR1 and CDR2 (germline): SNHLY, FYNNEI. V lost 7 bases and J lost 0, with 10 bases in between. The CDR3 loop spans 13 amino acids. This chain's CDR3 is CASTPESSYEQYF. As DNA, the CDR3 is TGTGCCAGCACCCCAGAAAGCTCCTACGAGCAGTACTTC. The entire variable domain, with the rest obtained from reference TRBV2 and TRBJ2-7, is as follows: EPEVTQTPSHQVTQMGQEVILRCVPISNHLYFYWYRQILGQKVEFLVSFYNNEISEKSEIFDDQFSVERPDGSNFTLKIRSTKLEDSAMYFCASTPESSYEQYFGPGTRLTVT.

The J gene is TRBJ2-3, the V gene TRBV20-1; D not resolved. The length of the CDR3 is 12 residues. Germline V CDR1 and CDR2: DFQATT, SNEGSKA (reference sequence). V lost 4 bases to trimming and J lost 6 bases, with 11 bases between them. The CDR3 loop is CSATSAVDTQYF. CDR3 coding DNA: TGCAGTGCTACGTCGGCTGTGGATACGCAGTATTTT.

This rearrangement joins TRBV11-3 to TRBJ2-5; no definite D call. CDR1 is SGHNT, CDR2 YENEEA, per germline. The CDR3 is made up of 13 amino acids. V was cut by 5 bases and J by 1 base, with 8 bases left in between. CDR3 coding DNA: TGTGCCAGCAGCGCCCAGACCCAAGAGACCCAGTACTTC. Encoded protein: CASSAQTQETQYF.

This chain connects TRBV6-1 to TRBJ1-6, with a possible D match to TRBD1 (5 bases). CDR3 length: 13 amino acids. CDR1 is MNHNS, CDR2 SASEGT, per germline. Trimming took 4 bases from V and 7 from J, leaving 8 bases between them. The CDR3 DNA sequence: TGTGCCAGCAGTGCGCAGGGAAATTCACCCCTCCACTTT. Protein product: CASSAQGNSPLHF.

This clonotype was detected a few times. The V call is TRBV20-1, the J call TRBJ1-1; perhaps TRBD1 as D (5 bases). Trimming left V 5 bases short and J 3 bases short, with 19 bases between. The germline V gene has CDR1 DFQATT and CDR2 SNEGSKA (reference sequence). The CDR3 covers 15 residues. The DNA of the CDR3 is TGCAGTGCTCTCCCCGGACTTGGGGGAGACACTGAAGCTTTCTTT. Translating it yields CSALPGLGGDTEAFF.

The table lists this clonotype with a few counts. The chain joins TRBV20-1 to TRBJ2-3, with 8 bases matching TRBD2. The V segment lost 1 base and the J segment 2 bases; nucleotides outside the gene matches: 2. The CDR3 length is 14 residues. Germline V gene data show CDR1 as DFQATT and CDR2 as SNEGSKA (reference sequence). The CDR3 DNA sequence: TGCAGTGCTAGAGCGGGAGGGAACACAGATACGCAGTATTTT. Encoded protein: CSARAGGNTDTQYF.

V gene TRBV19 combines with J gene TRBJ1-2; D might be TRBD1 (5 bases). The CDR3 contains 15 residues. Germline V gene lookup returns CDR1 LNHDA and CDR2 SQIVND (reference sequence). The V gene lost 3 bases and the J gene lost 9 bases, with 20 bases spanning the gap. CDR3 amino acids: CASSITGVRGDSYTF. The CDR3 bases are TGTGCCAGTAGTATTACCGGGGTACGGGGGGATAGCTACACCTTC.

The chain employs TRBV6-1 and TRBJ1-2; unclear D gene. The CDR3 sequence is 12 residues long. Germline-derived CDR1 and CDR2 are MNHNS and SASEGT. V lost 9 bases and J 4 bases, leaving 12 bases between the germline ends. This CDR3 reads CASSFGVYGYTF. The CDR3 nucleotides read TGTGCCAGTTCCTTTGGTGTCTATGGCTACACCTTC.